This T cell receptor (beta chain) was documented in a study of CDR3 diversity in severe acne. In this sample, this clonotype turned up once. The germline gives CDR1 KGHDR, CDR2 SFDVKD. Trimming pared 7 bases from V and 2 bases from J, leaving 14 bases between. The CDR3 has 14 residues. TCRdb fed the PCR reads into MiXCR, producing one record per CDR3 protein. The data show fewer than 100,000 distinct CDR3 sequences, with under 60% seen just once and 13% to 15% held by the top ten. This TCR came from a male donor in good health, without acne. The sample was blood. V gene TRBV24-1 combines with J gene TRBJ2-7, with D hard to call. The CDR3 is CATSVRYSTYEQYF. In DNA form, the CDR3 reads TGTGCCACCAGCGTCCGATACAGCACCTACGAGCAGTACTTC.